These T cell receptor beta chains were read from a single sample in a study of cytomegalovirus exposure and HLA in healthy donors. The method was immunoSEQ multiplex PCR; TCRdb's version includes in-frame clones alone and lacks a portion of them. The sample includes around 190,000 clones, 86% of them seen just once. Material: PBMCs. These receptors came from a woman between 18 and 29 years old in good health and CMV-seronegative. CDR3s include the opening cysteine and the closing phenylalanine or tryptophan. A D gene is named only where the DNA matches it firmly.

>.|TRBV9
CASSVGKGLYEQYF
>TRBD1|TRBV29-1
CSVITGGIGGYTF
>.|TRBV4-2
CASRQAPGNTIYF
>TRBD1|TRBV7-3
CASSEQGLGTEAFF
>.|TRBV5-1
CASSLATKETQYF
>.|TRBV2
CASRAQGETQYF
>TRBD1|TRBV20-1
CSAERGPEQYF
>.|TRBV11-2
CASSRRVLGEKLFF
>.|TRBV6-5
CASSYSSLNTEAFF
>.|TRBV4-1
CASSQVSGGREKLFF
>.|TRBV5-1
CASRGPDYGYTF
>TRBD2|TRBV7-2
CASSLVAGLAGGEQFF
>TRBD1|TRBV9
CASSGHHRGDTEAFF
>.|TRBV2
CASSDYRTPSDTQYF
>TRBD2|TRBV7-6
CASSLTVAGEQFF
>.|TRBV2
CASSVATGNTDTQYF
>.|TRBV16
CASSQFLDTQYF
>.|TRBV30
CAWSATEFPTTNTEAFF
>.|TRBV19
CASSWAGNEKLFF
>.|TRBV28
CATKVQGQETQYF
>TRBD2|TRBV27
CASSFSLAGATDTQYF
>TRBD1|TRBV5-1
CASSLGPGGGETQYF
>TRBD2|TRBV25-1
CASGRASGSLNEQFF
>.|TRBV19
CASMDRSWNTEAFF
>TRBD1|TRBV27
CASSSSLGTGAYEQYF
>TRBD2|TRBV4-2
CASSREGAGAYEQYF
>.|TRBV6-5
CASSYGGGYTF
>.|TRBV7-9
CASSLVQGSYEQYF
>TRBD1|TRBV5-1
CASSLRQGNNSPLHF
>.|TRBV30
CAWTPGRNSPLHF
>.|TRBV5-1
CASSLAGGDTEAFF
>.|TRBV5-1
CASSAKQGYGYTF
>TRBD2|TRBV4-1
CASSQEGAGGEADTQYF
>.|TRBV5-6
CASSWGEGRDKEERAFF
>TRBD2|TRBV10-1
CASSVSGGTDTQYF
>TRBD2|TRBV10-3
CAITSGRADTQYF
>TRBD2|TRBV27
CASKSSGGVLETQYF
>.|TRBV11-2
CASGLDPLSSYEQYF
>TRBD1|TRBV5-4
CASRVTGADNEQFF
>.|TRBV7-6
CASSLVPAAGHEQFF
>.|TRBV4-1
CASSQGATTYEQYF
>TRBD2|TRBV27
CASSSAGGSYNEQFF
>.|TRBV4-1
CASSQDWTTYEQYF